This T cell receptor beta chain is drawn from a study of T cell responses to AZD1222 COVID-19 vaccine. Findings and limits, study-wide: Within unmutated variant regions lay the reported targets of nearly half of spike-specific TCRs.

The CDR3 consists of 16 residues. V was trimmed by 1 base and J by 3 bases, leaving 12 bases between them. The germline CDR1 and CDR2 sequences are MDHEN and SYDVKM. Measured with immunoSEQ multiplex PCR; TCRdb has only the in-frame clones, and not every one. In the table there are 95,000 to 150,000 clones, 89% of which are singletons. Worth noting for this clone: Its antigen remains unidentified.

The receptor comes from an adult in good health. This specimen was peripheral blood, taken on day 0 of AZD1222 vaccination. J is TRBJ1-4 and V is TRBV28; D might be TRBD1 (6 bases). CDR3: CASSLYPGQPNEKLFF. Written as DNA, the CDR3 is TGTGCCAGCAGTTTATATCCCGGACAGCCTAATGAAAAACTGTTTTTT. The complete variable domain, with remaining parts taken from reference TRBV28 and TRBJ1-4, reads DVKVTQSSRYLVKRTGEKVFLECVQDMDHENMFWYRQDPGLGLRLIYFSYDVKMKEKGDIPEGYSVSREKKERFSLILESASTNQTSMYLCASSLYPGQPNEKLFFGSGTQLSVL.